The entry below describes one TCR beta chain. Autoimmune disease history or systemic immunosuppression disqualified patients. Sampling times: baseline, cycle 4 day 1, cycle 7 day 1. The data are from a study of OX40 agonist ivuxolimab in advanced cancers. Profiling relied on immunoSEQ multiplex PCR, and the TCRdb table lists in-frame clones only, not all of them. This sample yields tens of thousands of clones, of which 84% are seen a single time; more than 25% belongs to the top ten. CDR3 size: 15 residues. Trimming removed 0 bases at V and 7 bases at J, with 11 bases between. The germline CDR1 and CDR2 sequences are SGDLS and YYNGEE.

This chain links TRBV9 with TRBJ1-6; weak D call: TRBD1 (6 bases). The receptor was isolated from an adult with an advanced solid tumor such as melanoma, head and neck, liver or kidney cancer. The sequencing used CD4+ or CD8+ T cells sorted from blood, collected in a trial of the OX40 agonist ivuxolimab. CDR3 region: CASSVAWTVNSPLHF. CDR3 DNA sequence: TGTGCCAGCAGCGTAGCCTGGACAGTCAATTCACCCCTCCACTTT. The full variable domain, in which reference TRBV9 and TRBJ1-6 provide the parts outside the CDR3, is DSGVTQTPKHLITATGQRVTLRCSPRSGDLSVYWYQQSLDQGLQFLIQYYNGEERAKGNILERFSAQQFPDLHSELNLSSLELGDSALYFCASSVAWTVNSPLHFGNGTRLTVT.